This is a list of T cell receptor beta chains from one sample in a study of cytomegalovirus exposure and HLA in healthy donors. Sequencing used immunoSEQ multiplex PCR; TCRdb keeps in-frame clones, though not all of them. The sample yields roughly 190,000 clones, about 84% seen once. The specimen sequenced was PBMCs. These receptors were taken from a woman younger than 35 in good health and CMV-seronegative. CDR3s include the opening cysteine and the closing phenylalanine or tryptophan. Each record gives: D gene, J gene, clone size, CDR3 length, V gene, CDR3 DNA, CDR3 protein. A D gene is named only where the DNA matches it firmly. Where a row states a size, it is once, few, many or the class of an expanded clone; other rows omit it.

d_gene: .
j_gene: TRBJ2-3
abundance: once
len: 15
v_gene: TRBV30
CDR3nt: TGTGCCTGGAGTTTCACCGGGTCCTCGTTGGATACGCAGTATTTT
CDR3aa: CAWSFTGSSLDTQYF

d_gene: .
j_gene: TRBJ2-6
abundance: .
len: 14
v_gene: TRBV7-9
CDR3nt: TGTGCCAGCAGCTTACAAATTGGGGCCAACGTCCTGACTTTC
CDR3aa: CASSLQIGANVLTF

d_gene: TRBD1
j_gene: TRBJ1-5
abundance: once
len: 16
v_gene: TRBV2
CDR3nt: TGTGCCAGCAGTGAAGCGGCGACAGGGCTCAATCAGCCCCAGCATTTT
CDR3aa: CASSEAATGLNQPQHF

d_gene: .
j_gene: TRBJ1-2
abundance: .
len: 12
v_gene: TRBV11-2
CDR3nt: TGTGCCAGCAGCTTAGGCGGTGATGGCTACACCTTC
CDR3aa: CASSLGGDGYTF

d_gene: .
j_gene: TRBJ2-7
abundance: .
len: 16
v_gene: TRBV5-1
CDR3nt: TGCGCCAGCAGCTTGTTAGCCAGGGGTACCTCCTACGAGCAGTACTTC
CDR3aa: CASSLLARGTSYEQYF

d_gene: TRBD2
j_gene: TRBJ2-1
abundance: .
len: 16
v_gene: TRBV19
CDR3nt: TGTGCCAGTAGTATAAAAGGACTAGCGGGGGGCAATGAGCAGTTCTTC
CDR3aa: CASSIKGLAGGNEQFF

d_gene: TRBD2
j_gene: TRBJ2-1
abundance: .
len: 16
v_gene: TRBV7-6
CDR3nt: TGTGCCAGCAGCTTACCTGTGGGACTAGCGGGCAATGAGCAGTTCTTC
CDR3aa: CASSLPVGLAGNEQFF

d_gene: TRBD1
j_gene: TRBJ1-3
abundance: .
len: 15
v_gene: TRBV19
CDR3nt: TGTGCCAGTAGTAAATCGACAGGGACAGGAAACACCATATATTTT
CDR3aa: CASSKSTGTGNTIYF

d_gene: .
j_gene: TRBJ2-5
abundance: .
len: 15
v_gene: TRBV9
CDR3nt: TGTGCCAGCAGCGTAGGAGGGGGGGGCCAAGAGACCCAGTACTTC
CDR3aa: CASSVGGGGQETQYF

d_gene: TRBD1
j_gene: TRBJ2-3
abundance: once
len: 14
v_gene: TRBV2
CDR3nt: TGTGCCAGAAGGGACAGGGGGCCCACAGATACGCAGTATTTT
CDR3aa: CARRDRGPTDTQYF

d_gene: TRBD1
j_gene: TRBJ2-7
abundance: few
len: 13
v_gene: TRBV19
CDR3nt: TGTGCCAGTAGTAAGGGGGCCTCCTACGAGCAGTACTTC
CDR3aa: CASSKGASYEQYF

d_gene: TRBD1
j_gene: TRBJ2-7
abundance: .
len: 14
v_gene: TRBV29-1
CDR3nt: TGCAGCGCTCCAATGGACAGGTTCCCCTACGAGCAGTACTTC
CDR3aa: CSAPMDRFPYEQYF

d_gene: .
j_gene: TRBJ1-1
abundance: .
len: 12
v_gene: TRBV6-1
CDR3nt: TGTGCCAGCCGGGTCGGGAACACTGAAGCTTTCTTT
CDR3aa: CASRVGNTEAFF

d_gene: .
j_gene: TRBJ1-2
abundance: .
len: 14
v_gene: TRBV21-1
CDR3nt: TGTGCCAGCAGCAAAAGGGGACAGGGAAATGGCTACACCTTC
CDR3aa: CASSKRGQGNGYTF

d_gene: TRBD2
j_gene: TRBJ2-1
abundance: .
len: 18
v_gene: TRBV11-3
CDR3nt: TGTGCCAGCAGCTTAGATGGGAGTCGGACTAGCGGGACAAATGAGCAGTTCTTC
CDR3aa: CASSLDGSRTSGTNEQFF

d_gene: TRBD1
j_gene: TRBJ1-2
abundance: few
len: 18
v_gene: TRBV4-2
CDR3nt: TGTGCCAGCAGCCAAGTCCGGGACAGGGGAAACCCCAACTATGGCTACACCTTC
CDR3aa: CASSQVRDRGNPNYGYTF

d_gene: TRBD2
j_gene: TRBJ2-7
abundance: .
len: 15
v_gene: TRBV10-1
CDR3nt: TGCGCCAGCAGTGGGGCCCGCCTTGGGGGGGGCGAGCAGTACTTC
CDR3aa: CASSGARLGGGEQYF

d_gene: .
j_gene: TRBJ1-5
abundance: .
len: 16
v_gene: TRBV5-6
CDR3nt: TGTGCCAGCAGCTTTCAGACGGGGGATAGCAATCAGCCCCAGCATTTT
CDR3aa: CASSFQTGDSNQPQHF

d_gene: TRBD1
j_gene: TRBJ1-2
abundance: .
len: 12
v_gene: TRBV10-3
CDR3nt: TGTGCCATCAGGGAGGGGGCGGATGGCTACACCTTC
CDR3aa: CAIREGADGYTF

d_gene: .
j_gene: TRBJ1-1
abundance: .
len: 15
v_gene: TRBV15
CDR3nt: TGTGCCACCAGCAGAGACAGGGTGCTGAACACTGAAGCTTTCTTT
CDR3aa: CATSRDRVLNTEAFF

d_gene: .
j_gene: TRBJ1-2
abundance: .
len: 15
v_gene: TRBV4-2
CDR3nt: TGTGCCAGCAGCCAAGACGAACGAGGTCTCTATGGCTACACCTTC
CDR3aa: CASSQDERGLYGYTF

d_gene: .
j_gene: TRBJ2-7
abundance: .
len: 16
v_gene: TRBV15
CDR3nt: TGTGCCACCAGCAGAGGGACGGGAGCAGTAGGCTACGAGCAGTACTTC
CDR3aa: CATSRGTGAVGYEQYF

d_gene: TRBD1
j_gene: TRBJ1-2
abundance: .
len: 16
v_gene: TRBV10-3
CDR3nt: TGTGCCATCAGTGAGGACAGGGGGCCATACTACTATGGCTACACCTTC
CDR3aa: CAISEDRGPYYYGYTF

d_gene: .
j_gene: TRBJ1-1
abundance: .
len: 14
v_gene: TRBV7-8
CDR3nt: TGTGCCACCATACGACAGGACCTGAACACTGAAGCTTTCTTT
CDR3aa: CATIRQDLNTEAFF

d_gene: .
j_gene: TRBJ1-6
abundance: .
len: 17
v_gene: TRBV7-9
CDR3nt: TGTGCCAGCAGCTTAACCGTGACAAGCTCCTATAATTCACCCCTCCACTTT
CDR3aa: CASSLTVTSSYNSPLHF

d_gene: .
j_gene: TRBJ2-7
abundance: .
len: 14
v_gene: TRBV6-1
CDR3nt: TGTGCCAGCAGTGAGGCTAGGGGCAGATCCGAGCAGTACTTC
CDR3aa: CASSEARGRSEQYF

d_gene: TRBD2
j_gene: TRBJ2-5
abundance: .
len: 16
v_gene: TRBV5-1
CDR3nt: TGCGCCAGCAGCTTGGTGCGGGGGGGCCTGTATGAGACCCAGTACTTC
CDR3aa: CASSLVRGGLYETQYF

d_gene: .
j_gene: TRBJ1-1
abundance: .
len: 13
v_gene: TRBV27
CDR3nt: TGTGCCAGCAGTTTTCAGTCGAACACTGAAGCTTTCTTT
CDR3aa: CASSFQSNTEAFF

d_gene: TRBD2
j_gene: TRBJ2-3
abundance: .
len: 19
v_gene: TRBV5-6
CDR3nt: TGTGCCAGCAGCTTATTAACTAGCGGGGGGGCGTGGAGCACAGATACGCAGTATTTT
CDR3aa: CASSLLTSGGAWSTDTQYF

d_gene: TRBD2
j_gene: TRBJ2-3
abundance: .
len: 20
v_gene: TRBV7-3
CDR3nt: TGTGCCGTCGACCTACGGGGACTAGCGGGGCGGACCATTAGCACAGATACGCAGTATTTT
CDR3aa: CAVDLRGLAGRTISTDTQYF

d_gene: .
j_gene: TRBJ1-1
abundance: .
len: 9
v_gene: TRBV12-5
CDR3nt: TGTGCTACGGGTTTCGGGGCTTTCTTT
CDR3aa: CATGFGAFF

d_gene: TRBD1
j_gene: TRBJ2-7
abundance: few
len: 13
v_gene: TRBV5-1
CDR3nt: TGCGCCAGCAGCTTGACAGGGGCGACGGGGCAGTACTTC
CDR3aa: CASSLTGATGQYF

d_gene: .
j_gene: TRBJ2-5
abundance: many
len: 18
v_gene: TRBV4-1
CDR3nt: TGCGCCAGCAGCCAAGGTCCAACGCAGGGAGGAGGACAAGAGACCCAGTACTTC
CDR3aa: CASSQGPTQGGGQETQYF

d_gene: .
j_gene: TRBJ1-6
abundance: .
len: 12
v_gene: TRBV19
CDR3nt: TGTGCCAGTAGTACGAGGAATTCACCCCTCCACTTT
CDR3aa: CASSTRNSPLHF

d_gene: .
j_gene: TRBJ1-2
abundance: .
len: 13
v_gene: TRBV19
CDR3nt: TGTGCCAGTAGTATAGAACGGAACTATGGCTACACCTTC
CDR3aa: CASSIERNYGYTF

d_gene: TRBD1
j_gene: TRBJ2-7
abundance: .
len: 14
v_gene: TRBV5-1
CDR3nt: TGCGCCAGCAGCTTGGGACAGGGTACCAGCGAGCAGTACTTC
CDR3aa: CASSLGQGTSEQYF

d_gene: TRBD1
j_gene: TRBJ2-7
abundance: once
len: 14
v_gene: TRBV5-4
CDR3nt: TGTGCCAGCACCCCCGGACAGGGGGCCTACGAGCAGTACTTC
CDR3aa: CASTPGQGAYEQYF

d_gene: TRBD1
j_gene: TRBJ1-2
abundance: .
len: 16
v_gene: TRBV27
CDR3nt: TGTGCCAGCAGTCTCTCAGGACAGGGCTTAGTCTATGGCTACACCTTC
CDR3aa: CASSLSGQGLVYGYTF

d_gene: TRBD1
j_gene: TRBJ1-2
abundance: .
len: 13
v_gene: TRBV6-1
CDR3nt: TGTGCCAGCAGCACAGGGGCCGTGTATGGCTACACCTTC
CDR3aa: CASSTGAVYGYTF

d_gene: TRBD2
j_gene: TRBJ2-1
abundance: .
len: 12
v_gene: TRBV2
CDR3nt: TGTGCCAGCGGGACTAGCTACAATGAGCAGTTCTTC
CDR3aa: CASGTSYNEQFF

d_gene: .
j_gene: TRBJ2-1
abundance: .
len: 14
v_gene: TRBV29-1
CDR3nt: TGCAGCCCGACTCCATCGAGCTCCTACAATGAGCAGTTCTTC
CDR3aa: CSPTPSSSYNEQFF

d_gene: TRBD1
j_gene: TRBJ1-4
abundance: .
len: 15
v_gene: TRBV5-1
CDR3nt: TGCGCCAGCAGCGGGACAGTATCTGCTAATGAAAAACTGTTTTTT
CDR3aa: CASSGTVSANEKLFF

d_gene: .
j_gene: TRBJ1-4
abundance: .
len: 15
v_gene: TRBV18
CDR3nt: TGTGCCAGCTCCTTTTCCTCAGGGTCTGACGAAAAACTGTTTTTT
CDR3aa: CASSFSSGSDEKLFF

d_gene: .
j_gene: TRBJ2-4
abundance: .
len: 18
v_gene: TRBV15
CDR3nt: TGTGCCACCAGCAGAGATTCCCCGGGGAGCTGGTCCAAAAACATTCAGTACTTC
CDR3aa: CATSRDSPGSWSKNIQYF

d_gene: TRBD1
j_gene: TRBJ1-2
abundance: .
len: 14
v_gene: TRBV10-3
CDR3nt: TGTGCCATCAGTTCGGGACAGGGTTTTTATGGCTACACCTTC
CDR3aa: CAISSGQGFYGYTF

d_gene: .
j_gene: TRBJ2-5
abundance: .
len: 14
v_gene: TRBV29-1
CDR3nt: TGCAGCGTTGGCATCGAGGTCCGAAAAGAGACCCAGTACTTC
CDR3aa: CSVGIEVRKETQYF

d_gene: TRBD1
j_gene: TRBJ1-2
abundance: .
len: 15
v_gene: TRBV25-1
CDR3nt: TGTGCCAGCAGTGAATTCTCAGGGGGCGACTATGGCTACACCTTC
CDR3aa: CASSEFSGGDYGYTF

d_gene: TRBD1
j_gene: TRBJ2-1
abundance: .
len: 16
v_gene: TRBV5-1
CDR3nt: TGCGCCAGCGGCCCTTTGGCAGGGGGCGGTAGGAGTGAGCAGTTCTTC
CDR3aa: CASGPLAGGGRSEQFF

d_gene: TRBD1
j_gene: TRBJ2-5
abundance: once
len: 15
v_gene: TRBV10-1
CDR3nt: TGCGCCAGCAGTCGGAACAGGGGACCGCAAGAGACCCAGTACTTC
CDR3aa: CASSRNRGPQETQYF

d_gene: .
j_gene: TRBJ2-1
abundance: .
len: 17
v_gene: TRBV4-1
CDR3nt: TGCGCCAGCAGCCAAGAAGCCAGCGGAAGCTCCTACAATGAGCAGTTCTTC
CDR3aa: CASSQEASGSSYNEQFF

d_gene: .
j_gene: TRBJ2-7
abundance: .
len: 13
v_gene: TRBV15
CDR3nt: TGTGCCACCAGCAGAGACCACAGGGACCAGCAGTACTTC
CDR3aa: CATSRDHRDQQYF